This T cell receptor beta chain is from a study of Ad26.COV2.S vaccination and SARS-CoV-2 variants. Concerning this clone itself: Its antigen is not identified.

The V gene's germline CDR1 is SGDLS and CDR2 YYNGEE. The CDR3 has 17 amino acids. After removal of 2 bases from V and 6 bases from J, the junction contained 13 bases not matched to a gene. Study results and caveats: The TCR breadth and depth analyses may have understated or missed part of the total T cell responses. Placebo recipients and vaccine recipients were similar in non-spike TCR breadth. Spike-specific responses of CD8+ and CD4+ T cells were reported to display substantial breadth after vaccination. Higher spike-specific TCR breadth was found in vaccine recipients than in placebo recipients.

Generated by immunoSEQ multiplex PCR, the TCRdb table keeps only in-frame clones and is missing some. Of about 350,000 clones in the sample, 90% to 95% were seen once. The rearrangement uses TRBV9 and TRBJ2-1; 8 bases align to TRBD2. This sample comprised peripheral blood, obtained after recovery from COVID-19. The source is a human donor who had recovered from COVID-19. The CDR3 here is CASSVPKGGGSSNEQFF. The CDR3 DNA is TGTGCCAGCAGCGTGCCCAAGGGCGGGGGGTCCAGCAATGAGCAGTTCTTC.